This section outlines one TCR beta chain sequence together with its context. These data are taken from a study of blood T cell repertoires in COVID-19. Overall study: The United States, Italy and Spain supplied acute and convalescent COVID-19 samples.

Participants were placed into cohorts based on the clinical history they reported. A case of COVID-19 had been met by exposed participants within 2 weeks before study entry. V shed 3 bases, J shed 0 bases, and the junction held 11 bases outside the gene matches. CDR3 length equals 20 residues. Germline CDR1 SGHDN, CDR2 FVKESK. In the source study's methods: Reference gene primer amplification in the assay estimated nucleated cell counts. The repertoire was sequenced with immunoSEQ multiplex PCR; TCRdb's copy has only in-frame clones and lacks some. For V, J and clone size, that table is used; D and trimming come from the DNA. The table lists some 270,000 clones, under 95% of them singletons, with approximately 3% in the top ten.

The clonotype was recovered from a man between 35 and 55 years old who had been exposed to COVID-19. Sequenced: PBMCs or T cells enriched from blood (not recorded which). This chain joins TRBV14 and TRBJ2-7; 16 bases line up with TRBD2. CDR3 DNA: TGTGCCAGCAGCCACCGGTCGGGACTAGCGGGAGGGTACCTCTCCTACGAGCAGTACTTC. Translated, it gives CASSHRSGLAGGYLSYEQYF.